The present entry profiles one T cell receptor beta chain with its context. The antigen is undetermined. V lost 5 bases, J lost 0 bases, and 11 bases lay in between. Germline V gene sequence: CDR1 SGHVS, CDR2 FQNEAQ. CDR3 size: 16 residues. PCR was performed using 60 Vbeta and 13 Jbeta primers. The protocol was immunoSEQ multiplex PCR, while the TCRdb copy is restricted to in-frame clones and leaves out a portion. Here the sample table reports about 200,000 clones. The data were obtained in a study of cytomegalovirus exposure and HLA in healthy donors. Study at large: HLA-typed donors were the source of about 85 million unique TCRs, which an early data release held. Study conclusions and caveats: The study listed under 200 cytomegalovirus-associated TCR beta chains.

The chain couples TRBV7-8 to TRBJ1-6; unclear D gene. This clonotype was obtained from a man aged 30-40 years in good health and CMV-seronegative. The source material was PBMCs. The CDR3 DNA is TGTGCCAGCAGCCCCGCGATGTTCTCCTATAATTCACCCCTCCACTTT. This encodes CASSPAMFSYNSPLHF.